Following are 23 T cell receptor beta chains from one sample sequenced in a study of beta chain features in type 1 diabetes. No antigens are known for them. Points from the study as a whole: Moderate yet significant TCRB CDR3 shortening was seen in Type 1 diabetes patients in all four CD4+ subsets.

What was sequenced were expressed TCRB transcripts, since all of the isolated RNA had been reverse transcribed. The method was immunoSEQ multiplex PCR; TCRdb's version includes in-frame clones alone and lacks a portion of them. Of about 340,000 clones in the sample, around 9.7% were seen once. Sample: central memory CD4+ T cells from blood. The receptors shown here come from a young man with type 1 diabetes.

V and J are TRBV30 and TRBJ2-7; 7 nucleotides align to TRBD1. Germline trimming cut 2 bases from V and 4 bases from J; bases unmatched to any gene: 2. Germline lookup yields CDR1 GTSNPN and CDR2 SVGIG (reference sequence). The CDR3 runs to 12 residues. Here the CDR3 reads CAWSQGVYEQYF. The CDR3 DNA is TGTGCCTGGAGTCAGGGGGTTTACGAGCAGTACTTC.

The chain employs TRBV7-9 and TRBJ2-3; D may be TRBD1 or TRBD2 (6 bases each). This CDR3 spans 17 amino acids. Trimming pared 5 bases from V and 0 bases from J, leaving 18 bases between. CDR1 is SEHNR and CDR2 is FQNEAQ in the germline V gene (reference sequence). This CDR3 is CASSQATGARSTDTQYF. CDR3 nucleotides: TGTGCCAGCAGCCAGGCTACGGGGGCACGGAGCACAGATACGCAGTATTTT.

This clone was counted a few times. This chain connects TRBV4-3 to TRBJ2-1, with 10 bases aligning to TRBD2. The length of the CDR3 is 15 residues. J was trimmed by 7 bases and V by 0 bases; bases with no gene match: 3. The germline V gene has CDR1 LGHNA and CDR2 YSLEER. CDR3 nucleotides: TGCGCCAGCAGCCAAGATAGAGCGGGAGGGAATGAGCAGTTCTTC. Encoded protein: CASSQDRAGGNEQFF.

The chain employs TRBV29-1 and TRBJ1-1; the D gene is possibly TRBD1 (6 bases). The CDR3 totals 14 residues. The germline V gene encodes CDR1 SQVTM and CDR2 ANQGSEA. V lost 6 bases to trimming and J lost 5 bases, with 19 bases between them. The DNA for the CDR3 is TGCAGCGTAGTTAGGGCAGGGGATCGGACTGAAGCTTTCTTT. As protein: CSVVRAGDRTEAFF.

The CDR3 sequence: CASSYSTWGPYGYTF. CDR3 DNA: TGTGCCAGCAGTTACTCGACTTGGGGGCCCTATGGCTACACCTTC. The chain has TRBV6-5 and TRBJ1-2, with D possibly matching TRBD1 (6 bases). The CDR3 loop spans 15 amino acids. The germline gives CDR1 MNHEY, CDR2 SVGAGI. Trimming removed 0 bases from V and 4 bases from J, with 12 bases in between.

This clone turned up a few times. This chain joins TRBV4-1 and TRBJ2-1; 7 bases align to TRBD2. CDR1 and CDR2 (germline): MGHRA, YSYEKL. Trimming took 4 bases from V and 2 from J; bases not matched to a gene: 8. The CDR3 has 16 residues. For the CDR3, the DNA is TGCGCCAGCAGCCGAGAACTAGCGTCTACCTACAATGAGCAGTTCTTC. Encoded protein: CASSRELASTYNEQFF.

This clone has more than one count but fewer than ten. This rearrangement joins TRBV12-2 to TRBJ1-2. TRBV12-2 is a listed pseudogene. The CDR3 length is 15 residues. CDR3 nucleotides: TGTGCAAGTCGCTTCCTTGACCGTTACAACTATGGCTACACCTTC. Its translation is CASRFLDRYNYGYTF.

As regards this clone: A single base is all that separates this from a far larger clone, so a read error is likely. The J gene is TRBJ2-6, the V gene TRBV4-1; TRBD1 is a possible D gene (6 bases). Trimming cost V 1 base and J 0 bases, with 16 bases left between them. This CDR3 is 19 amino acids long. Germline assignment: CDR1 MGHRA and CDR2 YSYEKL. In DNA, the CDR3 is TGCGCCAGCAGCCAAGGACAGGAACTTACTCACTCTGGGGCCAACGTCCTGACTTTC. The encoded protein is CASSQGQELTHSGANVLTF.

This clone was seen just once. This chain's CDR3 is CASSLEGGAPTDTQYF. CDR3 coding DNA: TGTGCCAGCAGCTTAGAGGGCGGGGCTCCCACAGATACGCAGTATTTT. The V gene is TRBV7-8, the J gene TRBJ2-3; possibly TRBD2 for D (6 bases). CDR3 length: 16 residues. V was shortened by 1 base and J by 2 bases, with 13 bases between the two germline ends. In germline, CDR1 is SGHVS, CDR2 FQNEAQ.

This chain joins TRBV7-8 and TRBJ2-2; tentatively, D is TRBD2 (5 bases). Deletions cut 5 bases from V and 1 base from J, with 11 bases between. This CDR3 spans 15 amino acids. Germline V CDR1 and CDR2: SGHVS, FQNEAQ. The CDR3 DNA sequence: TGTGCCAGCAGCCCCTGGACTGAGAACACCGGGGAGCTGTTTTTT. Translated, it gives CASSPWTENTGELFF.

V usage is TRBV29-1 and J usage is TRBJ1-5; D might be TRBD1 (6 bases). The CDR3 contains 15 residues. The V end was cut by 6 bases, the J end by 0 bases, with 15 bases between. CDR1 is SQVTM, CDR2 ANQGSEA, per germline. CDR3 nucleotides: TGCAGCGTGGGGACGGACAGTGATAGCAATCAGCCCCAGCATTTT. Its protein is CSVGTDSDSNQPQHF.

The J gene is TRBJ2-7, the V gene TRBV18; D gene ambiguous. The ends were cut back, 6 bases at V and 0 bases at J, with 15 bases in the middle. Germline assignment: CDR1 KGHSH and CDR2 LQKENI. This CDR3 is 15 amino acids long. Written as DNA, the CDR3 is TGTGCCAGCTCGTATTCTGTGGACGGCTCCTACGAGCAGTACTTC. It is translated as CASSYSVDGSYEQYF.

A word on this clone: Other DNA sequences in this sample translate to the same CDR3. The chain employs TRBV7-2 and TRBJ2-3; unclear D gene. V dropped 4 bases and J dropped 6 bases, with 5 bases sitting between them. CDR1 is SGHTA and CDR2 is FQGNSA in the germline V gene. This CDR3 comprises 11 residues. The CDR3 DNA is TGTGCCAGCAGCTCCCCGGATACGCAGTATTTT. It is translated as CASSSPDTQYF.

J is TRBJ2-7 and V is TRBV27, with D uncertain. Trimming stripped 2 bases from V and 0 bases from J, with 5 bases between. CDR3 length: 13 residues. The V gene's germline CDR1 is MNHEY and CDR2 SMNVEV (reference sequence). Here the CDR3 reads CASSLQVSYEQYF. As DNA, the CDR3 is TGTGCCAGCAGTTTACAGGTCTCCTACGAGCAGTACTTC.

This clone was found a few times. CDR3 sequence: CASSSGQGIYGYTF. In DNA, the CDR3 is TGTGCCAGCAGTTCAGGACAGGGGATATATGGCTACACCTTC. V is TRBV5-6 and J is TRBJ1-2; 9 nucleotides align to TRBD1. This CDR3 is built from 14 residues. After removal of 5 bases from V and 5 bases from J, the junction contained 7 bases not matched to a gene. The germline CDR1 and CDR2 sequences are SGHDT and YYEEEE.

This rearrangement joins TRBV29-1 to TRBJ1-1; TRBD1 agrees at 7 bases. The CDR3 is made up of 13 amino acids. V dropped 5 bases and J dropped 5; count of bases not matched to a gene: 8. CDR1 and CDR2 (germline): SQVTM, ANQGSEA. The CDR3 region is CSVRAGGRTEAFF. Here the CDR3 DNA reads TGCAGCGTTAGGGCAGGGGGAAGGACTGAAGCTTTCTTT.

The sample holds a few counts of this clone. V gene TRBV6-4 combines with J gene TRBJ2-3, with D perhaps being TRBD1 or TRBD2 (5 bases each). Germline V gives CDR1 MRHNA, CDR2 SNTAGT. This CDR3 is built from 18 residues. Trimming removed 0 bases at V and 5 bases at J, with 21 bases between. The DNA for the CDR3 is TGTGCCAGCAGTGACTCGAGTCGGGGCAGCTTGGGGTTAGATACGCAGTATTTT. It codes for CASSDSSRGSLGLDTQYF.

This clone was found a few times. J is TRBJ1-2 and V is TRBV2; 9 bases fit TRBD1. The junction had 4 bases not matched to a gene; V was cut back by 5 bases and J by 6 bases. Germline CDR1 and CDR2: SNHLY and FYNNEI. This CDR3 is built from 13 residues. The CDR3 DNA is TGTGCCAGCAGTTGGACAGGGGATGATGGCTACACCTTC. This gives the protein CASSWTGDDGYTF.

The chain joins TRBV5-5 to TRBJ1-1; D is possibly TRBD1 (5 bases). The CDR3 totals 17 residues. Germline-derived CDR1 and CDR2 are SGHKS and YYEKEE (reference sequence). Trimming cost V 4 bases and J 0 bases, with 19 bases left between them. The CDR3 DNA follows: TGTGCCAGCAGCCGAAGAGGGGCCAGGGCCATGAACACTGAAGCTTTCTTT. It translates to CASSRRGARAMNTEAFF.

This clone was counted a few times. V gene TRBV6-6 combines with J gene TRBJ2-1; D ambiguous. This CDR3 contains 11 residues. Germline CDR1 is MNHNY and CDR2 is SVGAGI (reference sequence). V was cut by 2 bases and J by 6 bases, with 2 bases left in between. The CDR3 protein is CASSYANEQFF. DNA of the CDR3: TGTGCCAGCAGTTACGCCAATGAGCAGTTCTTC.

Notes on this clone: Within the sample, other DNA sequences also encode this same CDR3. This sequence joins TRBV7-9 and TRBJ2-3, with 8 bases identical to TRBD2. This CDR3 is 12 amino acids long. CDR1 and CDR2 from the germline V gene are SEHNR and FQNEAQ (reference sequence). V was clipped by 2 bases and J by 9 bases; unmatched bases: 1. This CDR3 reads CASSLTGGTQYF. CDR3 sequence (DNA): TGTGCCAGCAGCTTAACGGGGGGGACGCAGTATTTT.

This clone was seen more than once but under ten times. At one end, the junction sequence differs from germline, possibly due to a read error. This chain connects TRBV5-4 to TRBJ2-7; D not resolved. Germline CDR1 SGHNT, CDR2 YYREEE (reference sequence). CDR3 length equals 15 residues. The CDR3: CASSQEFKGIYEQYF. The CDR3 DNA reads TGCGCCAGCAGCCAAGAGTTCAAAGGAATCTACGAGCAGTACTTC.

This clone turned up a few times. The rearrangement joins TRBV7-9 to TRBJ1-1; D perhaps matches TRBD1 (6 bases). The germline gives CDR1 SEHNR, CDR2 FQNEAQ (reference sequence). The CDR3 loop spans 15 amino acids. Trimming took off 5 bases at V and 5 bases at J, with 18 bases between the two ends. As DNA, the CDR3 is TGTGCCAGCAGCCCGATAAGGGGGAAGGGAACTGAAGCTTTCTTT. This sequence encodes CASSPIRGKGTEAFF.